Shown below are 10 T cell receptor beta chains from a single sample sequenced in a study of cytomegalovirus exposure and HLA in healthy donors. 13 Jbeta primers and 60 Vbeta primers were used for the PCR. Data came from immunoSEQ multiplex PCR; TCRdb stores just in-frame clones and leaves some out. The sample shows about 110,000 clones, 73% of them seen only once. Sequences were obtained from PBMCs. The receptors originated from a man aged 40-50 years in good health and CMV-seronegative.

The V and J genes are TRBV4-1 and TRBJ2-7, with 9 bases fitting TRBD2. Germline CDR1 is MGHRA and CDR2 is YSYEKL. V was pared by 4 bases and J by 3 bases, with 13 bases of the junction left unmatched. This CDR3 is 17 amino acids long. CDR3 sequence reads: CASSLFGGAGGHYEQYF. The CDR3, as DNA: TGCGCCAGCAGCCTGTTCGGGGGAGCGGGGGGCCACTACGAGCAGTACTTC.

The CDR3 sequence is CASSIGDRVNSGANVLTF. In nucleotides, the CDR3 is TGTGCCAGCAGTATCGGGGACAGGGTGAATTCTGGGGCCAACGTCCTGACTTTC. The genes are TRBV11-3 and TRBJ2-6, with 9 bases lining up with TRBD1. Unmatched junction bases numbered 10, after V lost 6 bases and J lost 1 base. CDR3 length equals 18 residues. The germline V gene has CDR1 SGHNT and CDR2 YENEEA. Combining the CDR3 with reference TRBV11-3 and TRBJ2-6 gives the whole variable domain EAGVVQSPRYKIIEKKQPVAFWCNPISGHNTLYWYLQNLGQGPELLIRYENEEAVDDSQLPKDRFSAERLKGVDSTLKIQPAELGDSAVYLCASSIGDRVNSGANVLTFGAGSRLTVL.

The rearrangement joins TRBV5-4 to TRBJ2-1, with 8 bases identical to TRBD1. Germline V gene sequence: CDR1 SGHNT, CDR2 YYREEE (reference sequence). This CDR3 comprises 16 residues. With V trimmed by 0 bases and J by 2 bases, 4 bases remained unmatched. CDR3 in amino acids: CASSLDPQGAYNEQFF. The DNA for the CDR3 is TGTGCCAGCAGCTTGGACCCACAGGGGGCCTACAATGAGCAGTTCTTC.

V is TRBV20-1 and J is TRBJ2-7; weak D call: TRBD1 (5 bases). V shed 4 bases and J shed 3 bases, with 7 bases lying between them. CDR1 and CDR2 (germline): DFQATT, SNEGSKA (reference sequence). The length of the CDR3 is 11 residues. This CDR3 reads CSAKRGYEQYF. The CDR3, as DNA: TGCAGTGCTAAAAGGGGCTACGAGCAGTACTTC.

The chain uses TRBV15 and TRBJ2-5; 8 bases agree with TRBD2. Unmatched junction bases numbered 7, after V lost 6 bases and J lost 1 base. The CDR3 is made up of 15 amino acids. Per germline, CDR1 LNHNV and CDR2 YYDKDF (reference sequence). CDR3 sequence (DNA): TGTGCCACCAGAACGGGACGGGGGGGCCAAGAGACCCAGTACTTC. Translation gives CATRTGRGGQETQYF.

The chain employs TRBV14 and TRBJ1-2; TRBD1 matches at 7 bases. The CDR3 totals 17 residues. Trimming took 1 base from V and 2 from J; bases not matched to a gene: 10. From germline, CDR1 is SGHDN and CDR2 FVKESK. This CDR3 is CASSQGQNRGINYGYTF. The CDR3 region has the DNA TGTGCCAGCAGCCAAGGGCAGAACAGGGGTATCAACTATGGCTACACCTTC.

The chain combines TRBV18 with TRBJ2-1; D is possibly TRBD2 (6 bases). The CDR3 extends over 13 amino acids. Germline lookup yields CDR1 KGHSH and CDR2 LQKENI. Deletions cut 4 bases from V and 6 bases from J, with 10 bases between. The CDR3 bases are TGTGCCAGCTCACAGGACGGGGGCAATGAGCAGTTCTTC. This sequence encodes CASSQDGGNEQFF.

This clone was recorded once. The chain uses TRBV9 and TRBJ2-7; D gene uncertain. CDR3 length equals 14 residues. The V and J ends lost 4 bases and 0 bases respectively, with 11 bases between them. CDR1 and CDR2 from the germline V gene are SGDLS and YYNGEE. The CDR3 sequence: CASSQALSSYEQYF. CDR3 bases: TGTGCCAGCAGCCAGGCCCTGAGCTCCTACGAGCAGTACTTC.

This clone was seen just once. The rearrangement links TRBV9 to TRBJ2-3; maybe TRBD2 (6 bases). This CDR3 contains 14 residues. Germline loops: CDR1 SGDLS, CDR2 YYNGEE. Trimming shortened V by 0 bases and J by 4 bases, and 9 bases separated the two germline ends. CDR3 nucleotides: TGTGCCAGCAGCGTAGCCGGGACTCCAGATACGCAGTATTTT. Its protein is CASSVAGTPDTQYF.

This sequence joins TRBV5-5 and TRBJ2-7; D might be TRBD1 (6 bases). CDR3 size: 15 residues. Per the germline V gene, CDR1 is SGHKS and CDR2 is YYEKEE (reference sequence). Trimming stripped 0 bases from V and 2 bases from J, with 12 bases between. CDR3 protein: CASSLEAGDPYEQYF. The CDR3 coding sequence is TGTGCCAGCAGCTTGGAAGCAGGGGACCCCTACGAGCAGTACTTC. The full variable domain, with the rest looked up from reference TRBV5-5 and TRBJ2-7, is DAGVTQSPTHLIKTRGQQVTLRCSPISGHKSVSWYQQVLGQGPQFIFQYYEKEERGRGNFPDRFSARQFPNYSSELNVNALLLGDSALYLCASSLEAGDPYEQYFGPGTRLTVT.